Below, 29 T cell receptor beta chains from the same sample are listed, as sequenced in a study of shared clonotypes between healthy human individuals. Profiled with immunoSEQ multiplex PCR; TCRdb holds only in-frame clones, not every one. The sample records over a million clones, 96% being singletons. Sequencing was performed on naive CD4+ T cells sorted from blood. Subset defined: CD45RA+ positively selected. The receptors here all came from a man aged 30 to 45 in good health.

This chain joins TRBV18 and TRBJ2-1; 8 bases align to TRBD1. The CDR3 has 16 amino acids. V lost 2 bases to trimming and J lost 4 bases; unmatched junction nucleotides: 7. CDR1 and CDR2 from the germline V gene are KGHSH and LQKENI. The CDR3 DNA sequence: TGTGCCAGCTCACCAACTAGGACAGGGTCTTACAATGAGCAGTTCTTC. This translates into CASSPTRTGSYNEQFF.

V usage is TRBV7-9 and J usage is TRBJ1-2; D is undetermined. The CDR3 spans 13 residues. The germline CDR1 and CDR2 sequences are SEHNR and FQNEAQ (reference sequence). Between the trimmed V and J ends, which lost 2 bases and 2 bases, there was a span of 6 bases. The CDR3 bases are TGTGCCAGCAGCTTACTCCACAACTATGGCTACACCTTC. Its protein product is CASSLLHNYGYTF.

This clone was observed once. The CDR3 nucleotides read TGCGCCAGCAGCTTGGCACAGGGATTATTAGGAGGGGAGACCCAGTACTTC. This encodes CASSLAQGLLGGETQYF. The rearrangement joins TRBV5-1 to TRBJ2-5; D is possibly TRBD1 or TRBD2 (6 bases each). The CDR3 runs 17 residues. V was cut by 0 bases and J by 5 bases, with 20 bases left in between. From germline, CDR1 is SGHRS and CDR2 YFSETQ.

The chain uses TRBV13 and TRBJ2-7; TRBD2 agrees at 12 bases. The germline V gene has CDR1 PRHDT and CDR2 FYEKMQ (reference sequence). The V and J ends lost 5 bases and 9 bases, in that order; junction bases with no gene match: 8. The CDR3 is 14 amino acids. The CDR3 nucleotides are TGTGCCAGCAGCCAACTAGCGGGAGGCGGGGGGCAGTACTTC. It yields the protein CASSQLAGGGGQYF.

This clone occurred a few times. The chain employs TRBV5-1 and TRBJ2-5; 7 bases map to TRBD2. The CDR3 length is 15 residues. V gave up 4 bases and J gave up 5 bases; unmatched junction bases: 11. CDR1 and CDR2 (germline): SGHRS, YFSETQ. The CDR3 spells CASSPSSGIGETQYF. The CDR3 nucleotides read TGCGCCAGCAGCCCATCGAGCGGGATTGGGGAGACCCAGTACTTC. Variable domain in full (rest from reference TRBV5-1 and TRBJ2-5): KAGVTQTPRYLIKTRGQQVTLSCSPISGHRSVSWYQQTPGQGLQFLFEYFSETQRNKGNFPGRFSGRQFSNSRSEMNVSTLELGDSALYLCASSPSSGIGETQYFGPGTRLLVL.

V is TRBV29-1 and J is TRBJ2-7; D assignment may be TRBD1 or TRBD2 (6 bases each). CDR1 and CDR2 (germline): SQVTM, ANQGSEA. The CDR3 has 16 amino acids. V was shortened by 0 bases and J by 3 bases, with 18 bases between the two germline ends. CDR3 DNA: TGCAGCGTTGAAGATAGCCGGCTGGGGGGCGGCTACGAGCAGTACTTC. Its translation: CSVEDSRLGGGYEQYF.

V is TRBV6-1 and J is TRBJ2-7; 7 bases are a match to TRBD2. This CDR3 is 15 amino acids long. CDR1 and CDR2 from the germline V gene are MNHNS and SASEGT. V gave up 1 base and J gave up 0 bases; unmatched junction bases: 3. CDR3 DNA: TGTGCCAGCAGTGAAGTGCGGGGGAGCTCCTACGAGCAGTACTTC. It encodes CASSEVRGSSYEQYF.

The chain carries TRBV25-1 and TRBJ2-2; D gene ambiguous. The germline gives CDR1 MGHDK, CDR2 SYGVNS. V was pared by 4 bases and J by 5 bases, with 8 bases between. CDR3 size: 13 residues. CDR3 loop: CASSGVFTGELFF. CDR3 nucleotide sequence: TGTGCCAGCAGTGGGGTATTTACCGGGGAGCTGTTTTTT.

The chain links TRBV2 to TRBJ2-7; possibly TRBD2 for D (5 bases). Looked up from germline, CDR1 is SNHLY and CDR2 is FYNNEI. Trimming removed 0 bases from V and 3 bases from J, with 12 bases in between. The CDR3 length is 15 residues. The CDR3 coding sequence is TGTGCCAGCAGTGAAGCTCGGGGAAGGGTCTACGAGCAGTACTTC. It specifies CASSEARGRVYEQYF.

The chain recombines TRBV11-2 with TRBJ2-3; D is perhaps TRBD1 (5 bases). There are 15 residues in the CDR3. The V end was cut by 6 bases, the J end by 2 bases, with 15 bases between. The germline V gene has CDR1 SGHAT and CDR2 FQNNGV. Here the CDR3 reads CASSPRVGNTDTQYF. CDR3 in DNA: TGTGCCAGCAGTCCCAGGGTTGGAAACACAGATACGCAGTATTTT.

The chain links TRBV6-6 to TRBJ2-3, with D uncertain. This CDR3 is 12 amino acids long. Trimming left V 4 bases short and J 6 bases short, with 8 bases between. Germline V gene lookup returns CDR1 MNHNY and CDR2 SVGAGI (reference sequence). CDR3 nucleotide sequence: TGTGCCAGCAGTTCATCCCCTGATACGCAGTATTTT. Translated, it gives CASSSSPDTQYF.

This clone was recorded only once. The chain is built from TRBV11-2 and TRBJ2-5; D not resolved. The CDR3 runs 12 residues. Germline V gene lookup returns CDR1 SGHAT and CDR2 FQNNGV. Trimming pared 5 bases from V and 5 bases from J, leaving 9 bases between. As DNA, the CDR3 is TGTGCCAGCAGCCACTCTTGGGAGACCCAGTACTTC. Amino acids: CASSHSWETQYF.

V is TRBV9 and J is TRBJ2-1, with a tentative D call TRBD1 (5 bases). Germline V gives CDR1 SGDLS, CDR2 YYNGEE. Trimming pared 3 bases from V and 0 bases from J, leaving 13 bases between. This CDR3 region has 16 residues. The CDR3 protein is CASSEGRSRSYNEQFF. DNA of the CDR3: TGTGCCAGCAGCGAGGGGCGGAGCCGCTCCTACAATGAGCAGTTCTTC.

The rearrangement links TRBV5-1 to TRBJ2-2; the D gene is possibly TRBD1 (6 bases). The germline CDR1 and CDR2 sequences are SGHRS and YFSETQ. The CDR3 has 16 residues. Deletions cut 2 bases from V and 1 base from J, with 12 bases between. CDR3 amino acids: CASSLENRVNTGELFF. CDR3 DNA sequence: TGCGCCAGCAGCTTAGAAAACAGGGTGAACACCGGGGAGCTGTTTTTT.

The J gene is TRBJ2-7, the V gene TRBV28; D is possibly TRBD1 or TRBD2 (7 bases each). Trimming took off 8 bases at V and 5 bases at J, with 16 bases between the two ends. The CDR3 totals 13 residues. The germline gives CDR1 MDHEN, CDR2 SYDVKM. In DNA form, the CDR3 reads TGTGCCAGCCAGGGGGGGGGTTCCGACGAGCAGTACTTC. Protein: CASQGGGSDEQYF.

The chain links TRBV14 to TRBJ1-4; D gene uncertain. The CDR3 covers 17 residues. V lost 2 bases and J lost 8, with 21 bases in between. The germline V gene encodes CDR1 SGHDN and CDR2 FVKESK. CDR3 residues: CASSQIQTNSPKEKLFF. The CDR3 bases are TGTGCCAGCAGCCAAATTCAGACCAACTCTCCGAAGGAAAAACTGTTTTTT.

This chain joins TRBV28 and TRBJ2-5; no clear D gene. V lost 7 bases, J lost 5 bases, and 14 bases lay in between. The CDR3 is 13 residues long. In germline, CDR1 is MDHEN, CDR2 SYDVKM. CDR3 DNA: TGTGCCAGCACCCTAACCGGGTTTGAGACCCAGTACTTC. This gives the protein CASTLTGFETQYF.

The chain joins TRBV13 to TRBJ1-4; D gene ambiguous. The V and J ends lost 3 bases and 3 bases respectively, with 8 bases between them. Per the germline V gene, CDR1 is PRHDT and CDR2 is FYEKMQ (reference sequence). The CDR3 runs 14 residues. The DNA of the CDR3 is TGTGCCAGCAGCTTGAAGACGGCTAATGAAAAACTGTTTTTT. It codes for CASSLKTANEKLFF.

The chain carries TRBV19 and TRBJ1-4, with D unclear. Germline values: CDR1 LNHDA, CDR2 SQIVND (reference sequence). CDR3 length: 14 amino acids. The V gene lost 6 bases and the J gene lost 0 bases, with 8 bases spanning the gap. The CDR3 DNA is TGTGCCAGTAGGCTCCGAACAACTAATGAAAAACTGTTTTTT. Its protein product is CASRLRTTNEKLFF.

This clone was detected once. The chain carries TRBV6-4 and TRBJ2-2; TRBD1 is a possible D gene (5 bases). The germline V gene encodes CDR1 MRHNA and CDR2 SNTAGT. The V end lost 6 bases, the J end lost 3 bases, and 11 bases lay between the germline ends. The CDR3 totals 14 residues. The CDR3 DNA follows: TGTGCCAGCAGAGGACACCTATACACCGGGGAGCTGTTTTTT. Translated, it gives CASRGHLYTGELFF.

This sequence joins TRBV6-6 and TRBJ2-1; 11 bases match TRBD2. CDR3 length: 16 amino acids. The germline V gene has CDR1 MNHNY and CDR2 SVGAGI (reference sequence). V was clipped by 4 bases and J by 4 bases; unmatched bases: 6. The CDR3 reads CASSSILAGVYNEQFF. The CDR3 region has the DNA TGTGCCAGCAGTTCGATACTAGCGGGAGTTTACAATGAGCAGTTCTTC.

V gene TRBV9 combines with J gene TRBJ2-5, with 10 bases that match TRBD2. J lost 0 bases, V lost 4 bases, and 6 bases had no gene match. CDR1 is SGDLS, CDR2 YYNGEE, per germline. This CDR3 region has 16 residues. The CDR3 protein is CASSPRLAGYQETQYF. CDR3 sequence (DNA): TGTGCCAGCAGCCCCCGACTAGCGGGCTACCAAGAGACCCAGTACTTC.

With respect to this clone: The same CDR3 arises from other DNA sequences in this sample as well. The V and J genes are TRBV15 and TRBJ1-1; D unresolved. The CDR3 spans 15 residues. Trimming shortened V by 0 bases and J by 0 bases, and 8 bases separated the two germline ends. Germline CDR1 LNHNV, CDR2 YYDKDF (reference sequence). CDR3 bases: TGTGCCACCAGCAGAGATAGGATGATGAACACTGAAGCTTTCTTT. It codes for CATSRDRMMNTEAFF. The full variable domain, in which reference TRBV15 and TRBJ1-1 provide the parts outside the CDR3, is DAMVIQNPRYQVTQFGKPVTLSCSQTLNHNVMYWYQQKSSQAPKLLFHYYDKDFNNEADTPDNFQSRRPNTSFCFLDIRSPGLGDTAMYLCATSRDRMMNTEAFFGQGTRLTVV.

The gene calls are TRBV9 and TRBJ1-2, with D uncertain. The CDR3 length is 15 residues. The germline gives CDR1 SGDLS, CDR2 YYNGEE. Trimming removed 0 bases from V and 3 bases from J, with 12 bases in between. CDR3 DNA sequence: TGTGCCAGCAGCGTAGGGGGTGAGGGATACTATGGCTACACCTTC. The encoded protein is CASSVGGEGYYGYTF.

This chain connects TRBV10-2 to TRBJ1-5; D remains unclear. The CDR3 contains 13 residues. Trimming removed 4 bases at V and 5 bases at J, with 9 bases between. The V gene's germline CDR1 is WSHSY and CDR2 SAAADI. This CDR3 is CASSVSQDQPQHF. In DNA form, the CDR3 reads TGCGCCAGCAGTGTCTCGCAGGATCAGCCCCAGCATTTT.

V and J are TRBV28 and TRBJ2-5, with 8 nucleotides matching TRBD1. The germline V gene has CDR1 MDHEN and CDR2 SYDVKM. CDR3 length: 13 residues. Trimming cost V 6 bases and J 4 bases; bases outside gene matches: 4. CDR3 bases: TGTGCCAGCAGGCCAGGGGGCGTAGAGACCCAGTACTTC. It translates to CASRPGGVETQYF.

This rearrangement joins TRBV28 to TRBJ2-7; the match to TRBD1 covers 11 bases. The CDR3 has 18 residues. V shed 6 bases and J 6 bases; nucleotides not matched to a gene: 19. The germline V gene encodes CDR1 MDHEN and CDR2 SYDVKM. The CDR3 DNA sequence: TGTGCCAGCAGGAGGGGACAGGGGGTTCGGAAAGGATATGGCGAGCAGTACTTC. Translation: CASRRGQGVRKGYGEQYF.

The J gene is TRBJ1-5, the V gene TRBV5-8; D may be TRBD1 (5 bases). V gave up 3 bases and J gave up 9 bases, with 10 bases separating them. The CDR3 spans 12 residues. Germline CDR1 is SGHTS and CDR2 is YDEGEE. CDR3 DNA: TGTGCCAGCAGCTGGGGGGTGGGGCCCCAGCATTTT. Translation gives CASSWGVGPQHF.

This clone was detected only once. The chain employs TRBV5-1 and TRBJ1-2, with D tentatively TRBD1 (6 bases). With 6 bases removed from V and 5 bases from J, the gap between germline ends came to 14 bases. Germline V lookup: CDR1 SGHRS, CDR2 YFSETQ. The CDR3 is 13 residues long. This chain's CDR3 is CASTPDSRYGYTF. CDR3 coding DNA: TGCGCCAGCACCCCGGACAGCCGATATGGCTACACCTTC. The full variable domain, completed using reference TRBV5-1 and TRBJ1-2, is KAGVTQTPRYLIKTRGQQVTLSCSPISGHRSVSWYQQTPGQGLQFLFEYFSETQRNKGNFPGRFSGRQFSNSRSEMNVSTLELGDSALYLCASTPDSRYGYTFGSGTRLTVV.